This T cell receptor (beta chain) was found in a study of T-cell memory formation after mild COVID-19. Across the study: TCR clusters largely stayed donor specific. Study-wide points: Researchers found some responding clones in pre-infection memory, a sign that cross-reactive memory joined. Clones shrinking from day 15 to 85 showed even CD4/CD8 mixes; later expanders tilted CD4+.

In regard to this clonotype: Antigen specificity is unknown.

5'RACE with constant-segment primers built TCRalpha and TCRbeta cDNA libraries with UMIs. TCRdb itself ran the 5' RACE reads through MiXCR, one entry per CDR3 protein. The table lists 540,000 or so distinct CDR3 sequences, roughly 22% of them singletons. This CDR3 has 13 amino acids. Trimming left V 5 bases short and J 8 bases short, with 16 bases between. Germline V CDR1 and CDR2: GTSNPN, SVGIG (reference sequence). This rearrangement joins TRBV30 to TRBJ1-5; D possibly corresponds to TRBD1 (5 bases). The sequence derives from an adult woman who had mild COVID-19 (a few samples of this study predate the infection). Cell type and time point are not known. The sample consisted of PBMCs or a T cell subset sorted from them (not recorded which). In nucleotides, the CDR3 is TGTGCCTGGTCGGCAGGGCGCTATAAGCCCCAGCATTTT. Its protein product is CAWSAGRYKPQHF.